These 27 T cell receptor beta chains were all obtained from the same sample, sequenced in a study of cytomegalovirus exposure and HLA in healthy donors. Primers included in the PCR were 60 Vbeta and 13 Jbeta primers. The protocol was immunoSEQ multiplex PCR, while the TCRdb copy is restricted to in-frame clones and leaves out a portion. The sample holds 90,000 to 150,000 clones, over 70% seen once. The specimen sequenced was PBMCs. All receptors derive from a woman between 45 and 60 years old in good health and CMV-seropositive.

This clone occurred a few times. The gene calls are TRBV7-2 and TRBJ1-5, with TRBD1 identical over 9 bases. Trimming cost V 2 bases and J 5 bases; bases outside gene matches: 4. Germline-derived CDR1 and CDR2 are SGHTA and FQGNSA. CDR3 length equals 15 residues. This CDR3 reads CASSLRTGDYQPQHF. The CDR3 region has the DNA TGTGCCAGCAGCTTACGGACAGGGGACTATCAGCCCCAGCATTTT. The whole variable domain, filled in from reference TRBV7-2 and TRBJ1-5, reads GAGVSQSPSNKVTEKGKDVELRCDPISGHTALYWYRQSLGQGLEFLIYFQGNSAPDKSGLPSDRFSAERTGGSVSTLTIQRTQQEDSAVYLCASSLRTGDYQPQHFGDGTRLSIL.

The chain is built from TRBV2 and TRBJ1-1; 10 nucleotides match TRBD1. V shed 10 bases and J 9 bases; nucleotides not matched to a gene: 20. CDR1 and CDR2 from the germline V gene are SNHLY and FYNNEI. The CDR3 covers 16 residues. Written as DNA, the CDR3 is TGTGCCACCTTCCCGGGACAGGGGCTGGAATATTCTAAAGCTTTCTTT. It yields the protein CATFPGQGLEYSKAFF.

J is TRBJ2-5 and V is TRBV6-6, with 10 bases lining up with TRBD1. Trimming removed 5 bases from V and 2 bases from J; junction bases left unmatched: 8. The CDR3 spans 16 residues. CDR1 is MNHNY and CDR2 is SVGAGI in the germline V gene (reference sequence). CDR3 DNA: TGTGCCAGCAGTCACGGGACAGGGGATAAACAAGAGACCCAGTACTTC. The encoded protein is CASSHGTGDKQETQYF.

The gene calls are TRBV7-2 and TRBJ2-7; 9 positions agree with TRBD2. The CDR3 spans 16 residues. Per the germline V gene, CDR1 is SGHTA and CDR2 is FQGNSA. V dropped 3 bases and J dropped 4; count of bases not matched to a gene: 10. CDR3 sequence reads: CASSLIAGAASYEQYF. CDR3 nucleotides: TGTGCCAGCAGCTTGATAGCGGGGGCCGCTTCGTACGAGCAGTACTTC. Looking up the rest from reference TRBV7-2 and TRBJ2-7 gives the full variable domain: GAGVSQSPSNKVTEKGKDVELRCDPISGHTALYWYRQSLGQGLEFLIYFQGNSAPDKSGLPSDRFSAERTGGSVSTLTIQRTQQEDSAVYLCASSLIAGAASYEQYFGPGTRLTVT.

This chain links TRBV7-7 with TRBJ1-2, with 7 bases fitting TRBD1. Unmatched junction bases numbered 9, after V lost 5 bases and J lost 0 bases. CDR1 SSHAT and CDR2 FNYEAQ come from the germline V gene (reference sequence). There are 16 residues in the CDR3. The CDR3 DNA follows: TGTGCCAGCAGCGACGGGACAGACCAAGCTAACTATGGCTACACCTTC. It translates to CASSDGTDQANYGYTF.

This clone showed up just a few times. The chain recombines TRBV27 with TRBJ1-1, with D possibly being TRBD1 (5 bases). Germline V gene lookup returns CDR1 MNHEY and CDR2 SMNVEV (reference sequence). This CDR3 region has 14 residues. V was shortened by 6 bases and J by 1 base, with 12 bases between the two germline ends. The CDR3 DNA follows: TGTGCCAGCAGACTAAGCACAGGGAACACTGAAGCTTTCTTT. Its translation: CASRLSTGNTEAFF.

This chain uses TRBV5-1 with TRBJ2-7; 7 bases fit TRBD1. Germline CDR1 SGHRS, CDR2 YFSETQ. V shed 4 bases, J shed 4 bases, and the junction held 8 bases outside the gene matches. This CDR3 spans 14 amino acids. The CDR3 nucleotides read TGCGCCAGCAGCCCAGGGGACAGTCTTTACGAGCAGTACTTC. Translating gives CASSPGDSLYEQYF.

The rearrangement joins TRBV7-2 to TRBJ2-1; 8 bases are a match to TRBD1. Germline V gene lookup returns CDR1 SGHTA and CDR2 FQGNSA. There are 15 residues in the CDR3. Trimming took 5 bases from V and 3 from J; bases not matched to a gene: 6. CDR3 sequence (DNA): TGTGCCAGCAGCCCCGGACAGGGAGGCTACAATGAGCAGTTCTTC. Residues: CASSPGQGGYNEQFF.

This clone was recorded only once. The chain joins TRBV11-1 to TRBJ2-2; 7 nucleotides align to TRBD2. CDR3 length equals 16 residues. Germline CDR1 and CDR2: SGHAT and FQDESV (reference sequence). After removal of 5 bases from V and 3 bases from J, the junction contained 9 bases not matched to a gene. As DNA, the CDR3 is TGTGCCAGCAGCGTAGACGCTAGCGGTCACACCGGGGAGCTGTTTTTT. It translates to CASSVDASGHTGELFF.

This chain joins TRBV6-1 and TRBJ2-5, with 7 positions matching TRBD1. This CDR3 has 15 residues. Unmatched junction bases numbered 11, after V lost 8 bases and J lost 2 bases. Germline CDR1 and CDR2: MNHNS and SASEGT. CDR3 loop: CASRALGQEQETQYF. CDR3 in DNA: TGTGCCAGCCGGGCGCTAGGACAGGAACAAGAGACCCAGTACTTC.

The CDR3 DNA is TGTGCCACCAGCAGGCCCGGGGACTACACGTATCTGTACTTC. This encodes CATSRPGDYTYLYF. The chain employs TRBV15 and TRBJ2-7, with TRBD2 matching 7 bases. Per germline, CDR1 LNHNV and CDR2 YYDKDF (reference sequence). V gave up 3 bases and J gave up 12 bases; unmatched junction bases: 14. The CDR3 is 14 amino acids.

The table lists this clone with a few counts. The V call is TRBV19, the J call TRBJ2-6; weak D call: TRBD1 (6 bases). The CDR3 extends over 15 amino acids. Trimming stripped 0 bases from V and 3 bases from J, with 6 bases between. Per germline, CDR1 LNHDA and CDR2 SQIVND (reference sequence). In nucleotides, the CDR3 is TGTGCCAGTAGTATAGACAGGGGTGGGGCCAACGTCCTGACTTTC. This translates into CASSIDRGGANVLTF. The full variable domain, its missing parts supplied by reference TRBV19 and TRBJ2-6, is DGGITQSPKYLFRKEGQNVTLSCEQNLNHDAMYWYRQDPGQGLRLIYYSQIVNDFQKGDIAEGYSVSREKKESFPLTVTSAQKNPTAFYLCASSIDRGGANVLTFGAGSRLTVL.

J is TRBJ2-2 and V is TRBV9; 9 bases match TRBD2. The germline V gene has CDR1 SGDLS and CDR2 YYNGEE. The CDR3 is made up of 16 amino acids. Trimming removed 2 bases from V and 6 bases from J; junction bases left unmatched: 8. The CDR3 spells CASSVSSGINSGELFF. Written as DNA, the CDR3 is TGTGCCAGCAGCGTTTCTAGCGGGATAAATTCCGGGGAGCTGTTTTTT.

CDR3 sequence: CASSQEGVNTGELFF. CDR3 sequence (DNA): TGCGCCAGCAGCCAAGAAGGGGTGAACACCGGGGAGCTGTTTTTT. The chain recombines TRBV4-1 with TRBJ2-2; D might be TRBD1 (5 bases). Per the germline V gene, CDR1 is MGHRA and CDR2 is YSYEKL. This CDR3 spans 15 amino acids. The V and J ends lost 0 bases and 1 base respectively, with 6 bases between them.

The chain links TRBV7-9 to TRBJ2-5; D possibly corresponds to TRBD2 (6 bases). The CDR3 is made up of 14 amino acids. The V gene's germline CDR1 is SEHNR and CDR2 FQNEAQ (reference sequence). Trimming stripped 4 bases from V and 2 bases from J, with 11 bases between. CDR3 residues: CASSSGGKQETQYF. DNA of the CDR3: TGTGCCAGCAGCTCCGGCGGGAAACAAGAGACCCAGTACTTC.

Only a few counts were recorded for this clone. The chain couples TRBV5-1 to TRBJ2-7; 9 nucleotides align to TRBD1. This CDR3 is 14 amino acids long. Germline V gene lookup returns CDR1 SGHRS and CDR2 YFSETQ. J gave up 3 bases and V 4 bases, and 5 bases lay outside the gene matches. In DNA form, the CDR3 reads TGCGCCAGCAGCGTACAGGGGGCCGGCTACGAGCAGTACTTC. This translates into CASSVQGAGYEQYF. The full variable domain, completed using reference TRBV5-1 and TRBJ2-7, is KAGVTQTPRYLIKTRGQQVTLSCSPISGHRSVSWYQQTPGQGLQFLFEYFSETQRNKGNFPGRFSGRQFSNSRSEMNVSTLELGDSALYLCASSVQGAGYEQYFGPGTRLTVT.

The chain carries TRBV4-1 and TRBJ2-3, with D possibly matching TRBD2 (5 bases). CDR3 length equals 15 residues. V gave up 0 bases and J gave up 3 bases, with 10 bases separating them. Germline V gives CDR1 MGHRA, CDR2 YSYEKL. CDR3 residues: CASSQDALATDTQYF. The DNA of the CDR3 is TGCGCCAGCAGCCAAGACGCCCTAGCAACAGATACGCAGTATTTT.

This chain uses TRBV5-6 with TRBJ2-6, with no clear D. The CDR3 runs to 16 residues. Germline assignment: CDR1 SGHDT and CDR2 YYEEEE. V gave up 4 bases and J gave up 0 bases, with 11 bases separating them. The CDR3 is CASSRNTFSGANVLTF. DNA of the CDR3: TGTGCCAGCAGCCGCAATACTTTCTCTGGGGCCAACGTCCTGACTTTC.

A remark on this clone: It is unclear where the CDR3 begins or ends on the DNA, so no DNA is shown, and the CDR3 is as TCRdb lists it. The chain couples TRBV2 to TRBJ2-1; no check of the table's D call, TRBD1, against the DNA was made. Germline loops: CDR1 SNHLY, CDR2 FYNNEI. The CDR3 contains 14 residues when both ends are counted. The CDR3 sequence: CASSVGQGASPPLF.

The chain has TRBV5-1 and TRBJ2-5, with 7 bases matching TRBD2. The germline CDR1 and CDR2 sequences are SGHRS and YFSETQ. The CDR3 is made up of 14 amino acids. Trimming cost V 2 bases and J 6 bases; bases outside gene matches: 7. The CDR3 sequence: CASSLDPGGQTQYF. CDR3 in DNA: TGCGCCAGCAGCTTAGACCCGGGGGGACAGACCCAGTACTTC.

The rearrangement uses TRBV28 and TRBJ2-3; D is possibly TRBD1 (7 bases). CDR3 length: 15 amino acids. V was clipped by 5 bases and J by 1 base, with 13 bases between them. Germline assignment: CDR1 MDHEN and CDR2 SYDVKM. CDR3 bases: TGTGCCAGCAGTCCAACAGGGGAGGGCACAGATACGCAGTATTTT. This codes for CASSPTGEGTDTQYF.

The rearrangement joins TRBV6-1 to TRBJ1-2, with TRBD1 identical over 7 bases. CDR3 length: 16 amino acids. V dropped 1 base and J dropped 8; count of bases not matched to a gene: 13. CDR1 MNHNS and CDR2 SASEGT come from the germline V gene. The CDR3 nucleotides read TGTGCCAGCAGTGAAGGACTAAACAGGGGAGACATAGGCTACACCTTC. It yields the protein CASSEGLNRGDIGYTF.

This clone was recorded once. The CDR3 DNA reads TGTGCCAGCAGCTTAGAACCCGGGACAGGGAGCTCTGGAAACACCATATATTTT. This sequence encodes CASSLEPGTGSSGNTIYF. The chain couples TRBV7-2 to TRBJ1-3; 9 bases line up with TRBD1. Losses at the gene ends were 1 base for V and 0 bases for J; bases not matched to a gene: 7. The CDR3 extends over 18 amino acids. Germline CDR1 and CDR2: SGHTA and FQGNSA.

This clone has a handful of counts. The rearrangement uses TRBV27 and TRBJ2-2; 7 bases are a match to TRBD1. V was pared by 3 bases and J by 0 bases, with 4 bases of the junction left unmatched. Germline CDR1 and CDR2: MNHEY and SMNVEV (reference sequence). The CDR3 has 16 amino acids. CDR3 coding DNA: TGTGCCAGCAGTTTTTGGGACAGAACGAACACCGGGGAGCTGTTTTTT. As protein: CASSFWDRTNTGELFF.

This chain connects TRBV11-2 to TRBJ2-3; D ambiguous. The CDR3 runs 13 residues. The germline CDR1 and CDR2 sequences are SGHAT and FQNNGV. Trimming stripped 2 bases from V and 6 bases from J, with 9 bases between. The CDR3 coding sequence is TGTGCCAGCAGCTTACCTTTCGGGGATACGCAGTATTTT. Translating it yields CASSLPFGDTQYF.

CDR3 residues: CASSISLGGGELFF. DNA for the CDR3: TGTGCCAGCAGCATATCATTGGGCGGGGGGGAGCTGTTTTTT. The gene calls are TRBV5-4 and TRBJ2-2, with a weak D call TRBD2 (5 bases). The CDR3 spans 14 residues. Germline V gene lookup returns CDR1 SGHNT and CDR2 YYREEE (reference sequence). Trimming took 4 bases from V and 8 from J, leaving 15 bases between them.

A few counts support this clone. The chain is built from TRBV7-2 and TRBJ2-7; a possible D gene is TRBD1 (5 bases). CDR3 length: 16 residues. Trimming left V 2 bases short and J 1 base short, with 15 bases between. Germline CDR1 and CDR2: SGHTA and FQGNSA. CDR3 DNA sequence: TGTGCCAGCAGCTTAATAAGGGGAAGTGGTTCCTACGAGCAGTACTTC. Translation: CASSLIRGSGSYEQYF.